The T cell receptor (beta chain) described here comes from a study of cytomegalovirus exposure and HLA in healthy donors. Study-wide points: It has been reported that TCR beta sequences accurately predicted the HLA-A and HLA-B alleles of most subjects. Sequencing likely caused a cluster of highly shared sequence variants.

With 1 base clipped from V and 3 bases from J, the junction kept 6 bases outside the gene matches. The V gene's germline CDR1 is MNHEY and CDR2 SMNVEV (reference sequence). This CDR3 region has 16 residues. With regard to this clone: Antigen unknown.

The PCR used 60 Vbeta and 13 Jbeta primers. Assay: immunoSEQ multiplex PCR; the TCRdb copy retains only in-frame clones and omits some. In the table there are about 160,000 clones, 82% of which are singletons. This clonotype originated in a girl under 18 in good health and CMV-seropositive. Sequenced material: PBMCs. The V call is TRBV27, the J call TRBJ2-3; 8 bases are shared with TRBD2. The CDR3 region has the DNA TGTGCCAGCAGTTTATTAAGCGGGAGAACTACAGATACGCAGTATTTT. This gives the protein CASSLLSGRTTDTQYF.